The 2 T cell receptor beta chains reported below all come from one sample, sequenced in a study of graft-versus-host responses after intestinal transplantation (dated by TCRdb to the early 2020s). The time point label of this sample denotes: cells obtained before transplantation from donor or recipient. In the mixed lymphocyte reactions, approximately 200,000 CFSE-labeled pre-transplant responders were plated with approximately 200,000 irradiated violet-dye-labeled stimulators and cultured for 6 days. Libraries were constructed by the immunoSEQ multiplex PCR assay. TCRdb's version of the immuneACCESS table is confined to in-frame rearrangements and falls short of the full clone set. An unresolved V gene accounts for under half of the shortfall where checked; the remainder is of unknown origin. For this sample the table gives 12,000 or so clones, of which 35% were detected only once. Together, the top ten hold roughly 3.1% of the sample.

Sequenced here: alloreactive CD8+ T cells from a mixed lymphocyte reaction culture, sampled before intestinal transplant. The sample's cell subset or site label, decoded: CFSE-low proliferating T cells sorted from approximately six-day pre-transplant mixed lymphocyte reaction (GvH or HvG direction). These receptors were obtained from a human patient who received an intestinal transplant.

The CDR3 nucleotides read TGTGCCAGCAGTTTATTGTACAGGCACTATCAGCCCCAGCATTTT. Encoded protein: CASSLLYRHYQPQHF. This chain connects TRBV7-8 to TRBJ1-5, with D possibly matching TRBD1 (5 bases). CDR1 and CDR2 from the germline V gene are SGHVS and FQNEAQ. The CDR3 is 15 residues long. V dropped 6 bases and J dropped 5 bases, with 17 bases sitting between them.

This clone appeared a few times. The chain recombines TRBV6-5 with TRBJ2-7; D might be TRBD2 (5 bases). Germline-derived CDR1 and CDR2 are MNHEY and SVGAGI. Trimming removed 0 bases at V and 2 bases at J, with 11 bases between. The CDR3 is 15 amino acids. CDR3: CASSYSLAYTYEQYF. DNA of the CDR3: TGTGCCAGCAGTTACTCGTTAGCGTATACCTACGAGCAGTACTTC.